Presented here are 10 T cell receptor beta chains from one specimen sequenced in a study of early T cells in non-severe SARS-CoV-2 infection. TCRdb passed the 5' RACE reads through MiXCR, listing each CDR3 protein once. The data show 56,000 or so distinct CDR3 sequences, around 8% seen once. Material for sequencing was whole blood. The receptor set was obtained from an adult who was a healthcare worker with PCR-confirmed SARS-CoV-2 infection or an uninfected control (not recorded which).

The table lists this clonotype with many counts. This chain connects TRBV5-1 to TRBJ2-2, with 7 bases that match TRBD2. CDR1 SGHRS and CDR2 YFSETQ come from the germline V gene. This CDR3 region has 16 residues. V gave up 3 bases and J gave up 6 bases; unmatched junction bases: 11. The CDR3 DNA sequence: TGCGCCAGCAGCTCCATAGCAAGGGGAGGGGCCGGGGAGCTGTTTTTT. Amino acid sequence: CASSSIARGGAGELFF.

This clonotype was counted only a few times. Here the CDR3 reads CASSQEAIQRNQPQHF. The CDR3 nucleotides read TGTGCCAGCAGCCAAGAGGCAATTCAACGCAATCAGCCCCAGCATTTT. The chain has TRBV4-2 and TRBJ1-5; D gene ambiguous. The CDR3 length is 16 residues. V lost 0 bases and J lost 2, with 11 bases in between. Germline CDR1 reads LGHNA; CDR2 reads YNFKEQ.

At least ten counts were recorded for this clonotype. The CDR3 coding sequence is TGTGCCAGCAGCCCCCTAGTCGGCGTTAGCACAGATACGCAGTATTTT. Protein product: CASSPLVGVSTDTQYF. The chain uses TRBV9 and TRBJ2-3, with D uncertain. The CDR3 consists of 16 residues. V lost 4 bases and J 0 bases, leaving 15 bases between the germline ends. From germline, CDR1 is SGDLS and CDR2 YYNGEE.

This chain connects TRBV6-6 to TRBJ2-1; 11 bases fit TRBD2. The CDR3 runs to 17 residues. Germline V lookup: CDR1 MNHNY, CDR2 SVGAGI (reference sequence). The V and J ends lost 2 bases and 5 bases, in that order; junction bases with no gene match: 8. The chain's CDR3 is CASSYPFSGRVDNEQFF. CDR3 sequence (DNA): TGTGCCAGCAGTTACCCCTTTAGCGGGAGGGTCGACAATGAGCAGTTCTTC.

This clonotype has a count of ten or more. The rearrangement uses TRBV13 and TRBJ2-3; 10 bases are a match to TRBD2. J lost 2 bases, V lost 9 bases, and 8 bases had no gene match. Germline V gene lookup returns CDR1 PRHDT and CDR2 FYEKMQ (reference sequence). CDR3 length equals 15 residues. In DNA form, the CDR3 reads TGTGCCAGTCTAGCGGGAGTGGCCCCCACAGATACGCAGTATTTT. This codes for CASLAGVAPTDTQYF.

This clonotype was seen at least ten times. Written as DNA, the CDR3 is TGCAGTGCCCCGACTAGCGTTTCCTACAATGAGCAGTTCTTC. Its translation: CSAPTSVSYNEQFF. The chain is built from TRBV20-1 and TRBJ2-1; 8 bases agree with TRBD2. V was clipped by 6 bases and J by 1 base; unmatched bases: 5. Germline values: CDR1 DFQATT, CDR2 SNEGSKA (reference sequence). The CDR3 length is 14 residues.

This clonotype was picked up a small number of times. The chain is built from TRBV4-1 and TRBJ2-1; D is uncertain. This CDR3 comprises 12 residues. With 2 bases removed from V and 4 bases from J, the gap between germline ends came to 3 bases. Germline V gene data show CDR1 as MGHRA and CDR2 as YSYEKL. CDR3 DNA: TGCGCCAGCAGCCAATTGTACAATGAGCAGTTCTTC. Amino acid sequence: CASSQLYNEQFF.

This clonotype was found many times. V and J are TRBV24-1 and TRBJ2-2; D may be TRBD1 (6 bases). CDR3 length: 18 residues. The germline gives CDR1 KGHDR, CDR2 SFDVKD. The V and J ends lost 2 bases and 4 bases respectively, with 19 bases between them. CDR3 sequence: CATSDSRARGFSTGELFF. The CDR3 DNA is TGTGCCACCAGTGATTCCCGCGCCAGGGGCTTCTCCACCGGGGAGCTGTTTTTT.

This clonotype was seen at least ten times. The chain employs TRBV30 and TRBJ2-7; perhaps TRBD2 as D (5 bases). The CDR3 consists of 11 residues. CDR1 and CDR2 from the germline V gene are GTSNPN and SVGIG (reference sequence). Trimming left V 7 bases short and J 4 bases short, with 11 bases between. CDR3 in amino acids: CASARGYEQYF. The CDR3 nucleotides are TGTGCCTCCGCCCGGGGATACGAGCAGTACTTC.

The chain combines TRBV7-2 with TRBJ2-3, with TRBD2 as a possible D gene (5 bases). Deletions cut 5 bases from V and 3 bases from J, with 18 bases between. The CDR3 spans 16 residues. CDR1 and CDR2 from the germline V gene are SGHTA and FQGNSA. The CDR3 region is CASSQNPGYGTDTQYF. The CDR3 DNA reads as TGTGCCAGCAGCCAGAACCCGGGATATGGGACAGATACGCAGTATTTT.